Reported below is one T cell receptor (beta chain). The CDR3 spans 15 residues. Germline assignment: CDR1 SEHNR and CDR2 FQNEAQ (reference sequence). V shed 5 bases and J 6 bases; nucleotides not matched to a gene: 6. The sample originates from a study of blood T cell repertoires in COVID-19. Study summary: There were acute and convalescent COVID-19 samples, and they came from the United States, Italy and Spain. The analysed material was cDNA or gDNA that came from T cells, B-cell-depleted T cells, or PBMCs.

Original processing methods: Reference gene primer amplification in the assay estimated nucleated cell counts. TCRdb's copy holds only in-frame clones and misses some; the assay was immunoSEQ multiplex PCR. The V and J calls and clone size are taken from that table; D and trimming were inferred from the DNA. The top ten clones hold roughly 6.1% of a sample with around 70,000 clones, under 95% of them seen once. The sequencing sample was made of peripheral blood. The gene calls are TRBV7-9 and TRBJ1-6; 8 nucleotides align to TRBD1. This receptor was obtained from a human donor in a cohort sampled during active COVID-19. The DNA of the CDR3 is TGTGCCAGCAGCGACCAGGGGGCGCGTAATTCACCCCTCCACTTT. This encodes CASSDQGARNSPLHF.